The 32 T cell receptor beta chains presented below share a single source sample, sequenced in a study of cytomegalovirus exposure and HLA in healthy donors. The PCR used 60 Vbeta and 13 Jbeta primers. Generated by immunoSEQ multiplex PCR, the TCRdb table keeps only in-frame clones and is missing some. The sample consists of roughly 160,000 clones, approximately 73% of them appearing once. Sequencing was carried out using PBMCs. The receptor source for this set is a woman in her late teens or twenties in good health and CMV-seropositive.

The chain couples TRBV27 to TRBJ1-2; D perhaps matches TRBD1 (5 bases). V was pared by 7 bases and J by 1 base, with 16 bases between. In germline, CDR1 is MNHEY, CDR2 SMNVEV (reference sequence). The CDR3 length is 15 residues. The CDR3 region has the DNA TGTGCCAGCACCGCCCACCAGGGATTTAACTATGGCTACACCTTC. Its protein is CASTAHQGFNYGYTF.

The chain employs TRBV5-1 and TRBJ2-5, with D perhaps matching TRBD1 (6 bases). This CDR3 comprises 15 residues. The germline V gene encodes CDR1 SGHRS and CDR2 YFSETQ. The V end lost 3 bases, the J end lost 3 bases, and 15 bases lay between the germline ends. The CDR3 region has the DNA TGCGCCAGCAGCTCCGGTGGGGGCGGCGAAGAGACCCAGTACTTC. Translation: CASSSGGGGEETQYF.

The rearrangement uses TRBV18 and TRBJ1-2; D is unclear. The V and J ends lost 3 bases and 0 bases respectively, with 14 bases between them. The CDR3 runs 16 residues. Germline CDR1 KGHSH, CDR2 LQKENI. The CDR3 sequence: CASSPTIKRANYGYTF. The CDR3 nucleotides are TGTGCCAGCTCACCGACCATCAAGAGGGCTAACTATGGCTACACCTTC.

The chain uses TRBV13 and TRBJ2-2; D possibly corresponds to TRBD1 (5 bases). The germline CDR1 and CDR2 sequences are PRHDT and FYEKMQ (reference sequence). Trimming pared 5 bases from V and 7 bases from J, leaving 14 bases between. The CDR3 is made up of 14 amino acids. Here the CDR3 reads CASSPRQGNGELFF. The DNA for the CDR3 is TGTGCCAGCAGCCCCAGGCAGGGCAACGGGGAGCTGTTTTTT.

J is TRBJ2-2 and V is TRBV18; the D is unclear. The V end lost 3 bases, the J end lost 6 bases, and 11 bases lay between the germline ends. CDR3 length: 14 residues. Germline CDR1 KGHSH, CDR2 LQKENI. The CDR3 loop reads CASSPPSSPGELFF. For the CDR3, the DNA is TGTGCCAGCTCACCGCCGAGTAGTCCCGGGGAGCTGTTTTTT.

This clone was detected only a few times. The V gene is TRBV20-1, the J gene TRBJ1-1; D remains ambiguous. The CDR3 contains 11 residues. With 6 bases removed from V and 1 base from J, the gap between germline ends came to 6 bases. Germline CDR1 reads DFQATT; CDR2 reads SNEGSKA (reference sequence). CDR3 region: CSANSNTEAFF. CDR3 nucleotides: TGCAGTGCAAACTCGAACACTGAAGCTTTCTTT.

The CDR3 DNA reads TGTGCCAGCAGTTATTTGCGATCCGAGACCCAGTACTTC. Translated: CASSYLRSETQYF. V is TRBV27 and J is TRBJ2-5; D uncertain. The CDR3 runs 13 residues. Germline CDR1 and CDR2: MNHEY and SMNVEV (reference sequence). V was clipped by 4 bases and J by 5 bases, with 11 bases between them.

CDR3 in DNA: TGTGCCAGCAGTGACAGGGTCGGTGAGGCTTTCTTT. Its translation is CASSDRVGEAFF. The chain employs TRBV6-1 and TRBJ1-1, with D perhaps matching TRBD1 (5 bases). Per germline, CDR1 MNHNS and CDR2 SASEGT. V dropped 3 bases and J dropped 11 bases, with 13 bases sitting between them. This CDR3 has 12 amino acids.

V is TRBV19 and J is TRBJ1-5, with unresolved D. Germline CDR1 and CDR2: LNHDA and SQIVND (reference sequence). Trimming took off 7 bases at V and 0 bases at J, with 16 bases between the two ends. This CDR3 comprises 16 residues. The CDR3 loop is CASTAARLNSNQPQHF. As DNA, the CDR3 is TGTGCCAGTACCGCGGCTCGACTTAATAGCAATCAGCCCCAGCATTTT.

A note on this clone: A junction boundary mismatches the germline segment, possibly from a read error. This chain links TRBV7-9 with TRBJ1-1; D not resolved. CDR1 and CDR2 (germline): SEHNR, FQNEAQ (reference sequence). The CDR3 is 15 amino acids. CDR3 protein: CSSSLVYRRYTEAFF. The CDR3 DNA follows: TGTTCCAGCAGCTTAGTCTATCGGAGGTACACTGAAGCTTTCTTT.

DNA of the CDR3: TGTGCCAGCAGCCAGGGCAGGGTGCATGGCTACACCTTC. Translated: CASSQGRVHGYTF. The V and J genes are TRBV27 and TRBJ1-2; weak D call: TRBD1 (5 bases). CDR3 size: 13 residues. Per the germline V gene, CDR1 is MNHEY and CDR2 is SMNVEV (reference sequence). Trimming took 6 bases from V and 6 from J, leaving 14 bases between them.

The rearrangement links TRBV5-4 to TRBJ2-7, with 7 bases aligning to TRBD1. Unmatched junction bases numbered 8, after V lost 10 bases and J lost 1 base. CDR3 size: 13 residues. Germline-derived CDR1 and CDR2 are SGHNT and YYREEE (reference sequence). Here the CDR3 DNA reads TGTGCCGTACGGGACAGCAATTCCTACGAGCAGTACTTC. Amino acids: CAVRDSNSYEQYF.

This clone was observed a few times. This chain joins TRBV21-1 and TRBJ2-7; the D call of TRBD1 is as the table states it, not checked on the DNA. TRBV21-1 is recorded as a pseudogene. The CDR3 runs 17 residues. This CDR3 reads CASSKELSDRGTYEQYF. CDR3 bases: TGTGCCAGCAGCAAAGAACTCTCGGACAGGGGAACCTACGAGCAGTACTTC.

The gene calls are TRBV5-1 and TRBJ1-6; TRBD1 agrees at 9 bases. The CDR3 length is 15 residues. Germline loops: CDR1 SGHRS, CDR2 YFSETQ. The junction had 2 bases not matched to a gene; V was cut back by 0 bases and J by 7 bases. In nucleotides, the CDR3 is TGCGCCAGCAGCTTGGCTGGGACAGGGAATTCACCCCTCCACTTT. Translation: CASSLAGTGNSPLHF.

The J gene is TRBJ2-1, the V gene TRBV9; no firm D call. The CDR3 is 11 residues long. Trimming removed 0 bases from V and 9 bases from J, with 4 bases in between. Germline CDR1 reads SGDLS; CDR2 reads YYNGEE. CDR3 sequence: CASSVDTEQFF. CDR3 sequence (DNA): TGTGCCAGCAGCGTAGACACTGAGCAGTTCTTC.

J is TRBJ1-1 and V is TRBV7-9; 7 bases are a match to TRBD1. Germline-derived CDR1 and CDR2 are SEHNR and FQNEAQ (reference sequence). The CDR3 totals 14 residues. V gave up 2 bases and J gave up 3 bases; unmatched junction bases: 3. CDR3 DNA: TGTGCCAGCAGCTTAACAGGGGTGGACACTGAAGCTTTCTTT. Protein sequence: CASSLTGVDTEAFF.

The chain has TRBV28 and TRBJ2-6, with D possibly TRBD1 on 5 matching bases. Trimming left V 6 bases short and J 6 bases short, with 15 bases between. From germline, CDR1 is MDHEN and CDR2 SYDVKM. The CDR3 extends over 15 amino acids. CDR3 bases: TGTGCCAGCAGGACATATGGGGCCGAGGCCAACGTCCTGACTTTC. This sequence encodes CASRTYGAEANVLTF.

The rearrangement uses TRBV2 and TRBJ2-3, with a weak D call TRBD1 (6 bases). Germline loops: CDR1 SNHLY, CDR2 FYNNEI. The CDR3 loop spans 16 amino acids. Trimming took 7 bases from V and 4 from J, leaving 21 bases between them. The CDR3 DNA follows: TGTGCCAGCATCCCGAAGGCGGCAGGGGAACCAGATACGCAGTATTTT. This encodes CASIPKAAGEPDTQYF. The whole variable domain, filled in from reference TRBV2 and TRBJ2-3, reads EPEVTQTPSHQVTQMGQEVILRCVPISNHLYFYWYRQILGQKVEFLVSFYNNEISEKSEIFDDQFSVERPDGSNFTLKIRSTKLEDSAMYFCASIPKAAGEPDTQYFGPGTRLTVL.

This chain links TRBV2 with TRBJ2-7, with D possibly being TRBD2 (5 bases). Germline V gene sequence: CDR1 SNHLY, CDR2 FYNNEI. V was clipped by 2 bases and J by 9 bases, with 11 bases between them. CDR3 length equals 12 residues. In DNA form, the CDR3 reads TGTGCCAGCAGTGAATCGGGGAAGAGGCAGTACTTC. Its translation is CASSESGKRQYF.

The chain has TRBV7-2 and TRBJ2-1, with D possibly being TRBD2 (6 bases). The CDR3 sequence is 15 residues long. The V gene lost 1 base and the J gene lost 7 bases, with 14 bases spanning the gap. Germline CDR1 SGHTA, CDR2 FQGNSA. CDR3 bases: TGTGCCAGCAGCTTAGGGGCGGGGTTGGGGAATGAGCAGTTCTTC. Translated, it gives CASSLGAGLGNEQFF. Combining the CDR3 with reference TRBV7-2 and TRBJ2-1 gives the whole variable domain GAGVSQSPSNKVTEKGKDVELRCDPISGHTALYWYRQSLGQGLEFLIYFQGNSAPDKSGLPSDRFSAERTGGSVSTLTIQRTQQEDSAVYLCASSLGAGLGNEQFFGPGTRLTVL.

The chain recombines TRBV10-3 with TRBJ2-3; 7 nucleotides agree with TRBD1. Germline lookup yields CDR1 ENHRY and CDR2 SYGVKD. CDR3 size: 14 residues. V lost 8 bases and J lost 2; bases outside the gene matches: 7. CDR3 bases: TGTGCCATCCGGACAGGAATTGACACAGATACGCAGTATTTT. Its translation: CAIRTGIDTDTQYF.

The gene calls are TRBV5-8 and TRBJ2-3, with 10 positions matching TRBD2. Germline V gives CDR1 SGHTS, CDR2 YDEGEE. The CDR3 sequence is 16 residues long. J gave up 3 bases and V 4 bases, and 8 bases lay outside the gene matches. CDR3 nucleotides: TGTGCCAGCAGCCCTGAACTAGCGGGGTTGACAGATACGCAGTATTTT. Its protein is CASSPELAGLTDTQYF.

This chain links TRBV7-2 with TRBJ2-1; 10 nucleotides match TRBD2. This CDR3 has 14 amino acids. The germline V gene has CDR1 SGHTA and CDR2 FQGNSA. V lost 5 bases and J lost 3; bases outside the gene matches: 1. This CDR3 is CASSQRGGYNEQFF. CDR3 nucleotides: TGTGCCAGCAGCCAGCGGGGGGGCTACAATGAGCAGTTCTTC.

A few counts support this clone. The V gene is TRBV6-5, the J gene TRBJ2-7; D not resolved. Germline V gives CDR1 MNHEY, CDR2 SVGAGI. Trimming stripped 4 bases from V and 3 bases from J, with 13 bases between. The CDR3 consists of 14 residues. DNA of the CDR3: TGTGCCAGCAGTTCGGCGGAGAGAAACTACGAGCAGTACTTC. Translating it yields CASSSAERNYEQYF.

J is TRBJ1-3 and V is TRBV19; D not certain. This CDR3 has 14 amino acids. Germline V gene sequence: CDR1 LNHDA, CDR2 SQIVND (reference sequence). Trimming left V 4 bases short and J 2 bases short, with 9 bases between. CDR3 nucleotides: TGTGCCAGTAGTAACCCCAGTACTGGAAACACCATATATTTT. It is translated as CASSNPSTGNTIYF. The full variable domain, with the rest looked up from reference TRBV19 and TRBJ1-3, is DGGITQSPKYLFRKEGQNVTLSCEQNLNHDAMYWYRQDPGQGLRLIYYSQIVNDFQKGDIAEGYSVSREKKESFPLTVTSAQKNPTAFYLCASSNPSTGNTIYFGEGSWLTVV.

The chain links TRBV18 to TRBJ1-1; the D gene is possibly TRBD1 (6 bases). The V end was cut by 2 bases, the J end by 8 bases, with 9 bases between. Germline loops: CDR1 KGHSH, CDR2 LQKENI. This CDR3 comprises 12 residues. The DNA for the CDR3 is TGTGCCAGCTCACCAATAGACAGGGAAGCTTTCTTT. Its translation: CASSPIDREAFF.

The V call is TRBV7-2, the J call TRBJ2-7; D unresolved. The germline V gene has CDR1 SGHTA and CDR2 FQGNSA. Trimming shortened V by 0 bases and J by 6 bases, and 15 bases separated the two germline ends. The CDR3 covers 15 residues. This CDR3 is CASSLALLGPREQYF. For the CDR3, the DNA is TGTGCCAGCAGCTTAGCGTTGTTGGGCCCCCGCGAGCAGTACTTC.

The V call is TRBV5-4, the J call TRBJ1-1; no clear D gene. V was pared by 4 bases and J by 1 base, with 11 bases between. Germline values: CDR1 SGHNT, CDR2 YYREEE (reference sequence). The CDR3 has 14 amino acids. CDR3 DNA sequence: TGTGCCAGCAGCCAGCGTGAGGAGAACACTGAAGCTTTCTTT. The encoded protein is CASSQREENTEAFF.

The gene calls are TRBV30 and TRBJ2-3; D gene uncertain. The CDR3 has 12 amino acids. V was shortened by 5 bases and J by 2 bases, with 8 bases between the two germline ends. Looked up from germline, CDR1 is GTSNPN and CDR2 is SVGIG (reference sequence). This chain's CDR3 is CAWRSLTDTQYF. CDR3 bases: TGTGCCTGGCGGTCCCTCACAGATACGCAGTATTTT.

As for this clone: The germline gene is not matched at one end of the junction; a read error may be the cause. Other DNA variants within this sample encode the same CDR3. The chain joins TRBV6-5 to TRBJ1-1; D perhaps matches TRBD1 (5 bases). The CDR3 contains 12 residues. Germline loops: CDR1 MNHEY, CDR2 SVGAGI. The CDR3 protein is CASSYGGGEAFF. Written as DNA, the CDR3 is TGTGCCAGCAGTTATGGGGGAGGGGAAGCCTTCTTT.

This rearrangement joins TRBV6-1 to TRBJ1-1, with D maybe TRBD1 (6 bases). The CDR3 spans 15 residues. CDR1 MNHNS and CDR2 SASEGT come from the germline V gene. V shed 2 bases and J shed 1 base, with 11 bases lying between them. CDR3: CASSEWTASNTEAFF. CDR3 bases: TGTGCCAGCAGTGAATGGACAGCTTCGAACACTGAAGCTTTCTTT.

Note on this clone: The junction and the germline gene differ at one end; a read error may be behind it. Other DNA variants within this sample encode the same CDR3. V usage is TRBV2 and J usage is TRBJ1-2, with TRBD1 matching 7 bases. CDR1 and CDR2 (germline): SNHLY, FYNNEI. The CDR3 runs 14 residues. The CDR3 here is CASSGGKGAGGYTF. The CDR3 DNA follows: TGTGCCAGTAGTGGAGGAAAGGGGGCTGGTGGCTACACCTTC.